This TCR beta chain was sequenced during a study of blood T cell repertoires in COVID-19. Study background: COVID-19 samples from acute and convalescent phases originated in the United States, Italy and Spain. From T cells, B-cell-depleted T cells, or PBMCs came the material, which was cDNA or gDNA.

The repertoire was sequenced with immunoSEQ multiplex PCR; TCRdb's copy has only in-frame clones and lacks some. The data hold some 310,000 clones, with about nine tenths observed a single time. Germline assignment: CDR1 SGHDT and CDR2 YYEEEE. The V and J ends lost 3 bases and 3 bases respectively, with 10 bases between them. The CDR3 spans 13 residues. The sequencing input was peripheral blood. This rearrangement joins TRBV5-6 to TRBJ2-7; TRBD1 might be the D (5 bases). This clonotype originated in a man between 45 and 60 years old with active or convalescent COVID-19. CDR3 in amino acids: CASSSDTLYEQYF. The CDR3 nucleotides read TGTGCCAGCAGCTCGGACACCCTCTACGAGCAGTACTTC.